The next 18 T cell receptor beta chains were all read from a single sample in a study of shared clonotypes between healthy human individuals. Method: immunoSEQ multiplex PCR; TCRdb's copy keeps in-frame clones and lacks some. This sample has about 960,000 clones, with 60% to 85% found just once. Specimen: memory CD4+ T cells sorted from blood. The subset here: CD45RA-negative fraction. Every receptor here comes from a man aged 18 to 29 in good health.

This clone was found a few times. The V and J genes are TRBV5-6 and TRBJ1-1; 7 nucleotides align to TRBD1. The CDR3 spans 15 residues. The trim removed 2 bases at V and 0 bases at J, leaving 4 bases unmatched. The V gene's germline CDR1 is SGHDT and CDR2 YYEEEE. This chain's CDR3 is CASSFYDRVNTEAFF. The CDR3 DNA sequence: TGTGCCAGCAGCTTCTACGACAGGGTGAACACTGAAGCTTTCTTT. The variable domain in full, completed from reference TRBV5-6 and TRBJ1-1, reads DAGVTQSPTHLIKTRGQQVTLRCSPKSGHDTVSWYQQALGQGPQFIFQYYEEEERQRGNFPDRFSGHQFPNYSSELNVNALLLGDSALYLCASSFYDRVNTEAFFGQGTRLTVV.

The chain joins TRBV4-1 to TRBJ1-6; 7 nucleotides align to TRBD1. The length of the CDR3 is 17 residues. Trimming cost V 0 bases and J 9 bases; bases outside gene matches: 11. Germline V CDR1 and CDR2: MGHRA, YSYEKL. The CDR3 protein is CASSQEGPGRGGSPLHF. CDR3 nucleotide sequence: TGCGCCAGCAGCCAAGAGGGTCCGGGCAGGGGGGGTTCACCCCTCCACTTT.

The V call is TRBV19, the J call TRBJ1-1; the D gene is possibly TRBD1 (5 bases). Trimming cost V 9 bases and J 3 bases, with 14 bases left between them. The germline CDR1 and CDR2 sequences are LNHDA and SQIVND (reference sequence). The CDR3 has 13 amino acids. CDR3: CASRLDSHTEAFF. The CDR3 nucleotides are TGTGCCAGCCGACTAGACAGCCACACTGAAGCTTTCTTT. The complete variable domain, with remaining parts taken from reference TRBV19 and TRBJ1-1, reads DGGITQSPKYLFRKEGQNVTLSCEQNLNHDAMYWYRQDPGQGLRLIYYSQIVNDFQKGDIAEGYSVSREKKESFPLTVTSAQKNPTAFYLCASRLDSHTEAFFGQGTRLTVV.

The sample holds a few counts of this clone. This chain uses TRBV2 with TRBJ1-4; D is undetermined. The length of the CDR3 is 13 residues. Per germline, CDR1 SNHLY and CDR2 FYNNEI. V was clipped by 8 bases and J by 7 bases, with 14 bases between them. Here the CDR3 DNA reads TGTGCCAGCGGGGATCAGATCCTTGAAAAACTGTTTTTT. Its translation is CASGDQILEKLFF.

V and J are TRBV9 and TRBJ2-1, with TRBD2 identical over 7 bases. The V segment lost 0 bases and the J segment 6 bases; nucleotides outside the gene matches: 3. The CDR3 contains 14 residues. In germline, CDR1 is SGDLS, CDR2 YYNGEE. The CDR3 region has the DNA TGTGCCAGCAGCGTAGTGCCGGGAGGCAATGAGCAGTTCTTC. This sequence encodes CASSVVPGGNEQFF.

The rearrangement joins TRBV30 to TRBJ2-1, with 9 bases identical to TRBD2. The V segment lost 7 bases and the J segment 4 bases; nucleotides outside the gene matches: 8. CDR1 GTSNPN and CDR2 SVGIG come from the germline V gene (reference sequence). CDR3 size: 14 residues. The CDR3: CALGSGGPYNEQFF. DNA of the CDR3: TGTGCCTTGGGTAGCGGGGGCCCGTACAATGAGCAGTTCTTC.

This rearrangement joins TRBV6-5 to TRBJ1-5, with 7 bases fitting TRBD1. The CDR3 has 15 amino acids. Trimming cost V 6 bases and J 0 bases; bases outside gene matches: 5. The germline V gene encodes CDR1 MNHEY and CDR2 SVGAGI. CDR3 loop: CASSVGQSSNQPQHF. CDR3 bases: TGTGCCAGCAGCGTGGGACAGAGTAGCAATCAGCCCCAGCATTTT.

This chain connects TRBV4-1 to TRBJ1-5; D is possibly TRBD1 (6 bases). The CDR3 runs 15 residues. With 0 bases removed from V and 5 bases from J, the gap between germline ends came to 11 bases. Germline V gives CDR1 MGHRA, CDR2 YSYEKL. Here the CDR3 reads CASSQDNAGDQPQHF. Written as DNA, the CDR3 is TGCGCCAGCAGCCAAGACAACGCAGGGGATCAGCCCCAGCATTTT.

In this sample, this clone turned up once. The J gene is TRBJ1-2, the V gene TRBV6-6; D is unclear. The V gene lost 8 bases and the J gene lost 0 bases, with 7 bases spanning the gap. Per the germline V gene, CDR1 is MNHNY and CDR2 is SVGAGI (reference sequence). The CDR3 is 12 amino acids. CDR3 coding DNA: TGTGCCAGCGGATTAGCTAACTATGGCTACACCTTC. This translates into CASGLANYGYTF.

This clone was seen just once. The V call is TRBV4-3, the J call TRBJ1-4, with TRBD1 matching 7 bases. CDR1 is LGHNA and CDR2 is YSLEER in the germline V gene. There are 18 residues in the CDR3. V gave up 6 bases and J gave up 5 bases; unmatched junction bases: 18. The CDR3 protein is CASSRGQALGGVNEKLFF. The CDR3 DNA reads TGCGCCAGCAGTCGTGGACAGGCACTTGGTGGGGTGAATGAAAAACTGTTTTTT.

The chain is built from TRBV9 and TRBJ2-3; possible D gene TRBD1, 7 bases. Germline V CDR1 and CDR2: SGDLS, YYNGEE. Trimming left V 4 bases short and J 6 bases short, with 18 bases between. The CDR3 sequence is 15 residues long. The CDR3 here is CASSRGDSRRDTQYF. CDR3 nucleotide sequence: TGTGCCAGCAGCCGCGGGGACAGTAGAAGGGATACGCAGTATTTT.

The genes are TRBV11-2 and TRBJ2-4; D not certain. CDR3 length equals 14 residues. Germline V gene sequence: CDR1 SGHAT, CDR2 FQNNGV. The V end was cut by 6 bases, the J end by 6 bases, with 15 bases between. CDR3 nucleotides: TGTGCCAGCAGGGAATCCTCAGACGGAAACATTCAGTACTTC. This translates into CASRESSDGNIQYF.

This clone was recorded a few times. This rearrangement joins TRBV6-5 to TRBJ1-2; 11 bases fit TRBD1. The CDR3 runs to 15 residues. The V gene's germline CDR1 is MNHEY and CDR2 SVGAGI. With V trimmed by 6 bases and J by 2 bases, 5 bases remained unmatched. In nucleotides, the CDR3 is TGTGCCAGCAGCCCGGGACAGGGGGAGAACTATGGCTACACCTTC. This codes for CASSPGQGENYGYTF.

This clone was recorded only once. CDR3 protein: CASSLIGPGELFF. The CDR3 coding sequence is TGCGCCAGCAGCTTGATTGGGCCCGGGGAGCTGTTTTTT. J is TRBJ2-2 and V is TRBV5-1; D unclear. Germline V CDR1 and CDR2: SGHRS, YFSETQ. V shed 1 base and J shed 6 bases, with 7 bases lying between them. The CDR3 consists of 13 residues.

This rearrangement joins TRBV19 to TRBJ1-5, with D possibly being TRBD1 (6 bases). The V gene lost 1 base and the J gene lost 10 bases, with 11 bases spanning the gap. The CDR3 is 13 residues long. Germline V gene sequence: CDR1 LNHDA, CDR2 SQIVND (reference sequence). The CDR3: CASSIVGGGPQHF. For the CDR3, the DNA is TGTGCCAGTAGTATAGTGGGCGGGGGCCCCCAGCATTTT.

This clone was observed a few times. This chain uses TRBV6-1 with TRBJ2-1; a weak D match, TRBD2 (5 bases). The CDR3 covers 18 residues. Germline lookup yields CDR1 MNHNS and CDR2 SASEGT. Between the trimmed V and J ends, which lost 2 bases and 8 bases, there was a span of 25 bases. The CDR3 region has the DNA TGTGCCAGCAGTGAAAATATATATCGGCTCCTTCCGAGGGATGAGCAGTTCTTC. Translating gives CASSENIYRLLPRDEQFF.

V gene TRBV6-5 combines with J gene TRBJ1-2; 7 bases agree with TRBD1. J was trimmed by 6 bases and V by 6 bases; bases with no gene match: 4. Germline loops: CDR1 MNHEY, CDR2 SVGAGI. This CDR3 spans 12 amino acids. The CDR3 coding sequence is TGTGCCAGCAGCAGGGGGGGAGATGGCTACACCTTC. Protein sequence: CASSRGGDGYTF.

The rearrangement uses TRBV7-8 and TRBJ1-2; D might be TRBD1 (5 bases). CDR1 SGHVS and CDR2 FQNEAQ come from the germline V gene. This CDR3 spans 13 amino acids. V lost 5 bases and J lost 7, with 14 bases in between. This chain's CDR3 is CASSPEGAGGYTF. The CDR3 bases are TGTGCCAGCAGCCCAGAAGGGGCCGGTGGCTACACCTTC.